The 30 T cell receptor beta chains given below trace back to one sample, sequenced in a study of metastatic and nonmetastatic thyroid tumors. Among the patients, none had received any treatment before thyroid surgery. TCRdb re-called clones from the PCR reads using MiXCR. The sample lists about 39,000 clones, under 20% seen once, with roughly 15% in the top ten. The source material was tumor tissue. These TCRs come from a female donor with papillary thyroid cancer or a benign thyroid nodule (not recorded which). Some clones in this sample may be carry-over from other donors' samples.

This clone was found many times. The chain employs TRBV10-3 and TRBJ1-1, with a tentative D call TRBD1 (5 bases). V was trimmed by 5 bases and J by 0 bases, leaving 10 bases between them. The germline gives CDR1 ENHRY, CDR2 SYGVKD. The CDR3 is 14 amino acids. The CDR3 region is CAISRQIMNTEAFF. The CDR3 region has the DNA TGTGCCATCAGTAGACAGATCATGAACACTGAAGCTTTCTTT.

Only a few counts were recorded for this clone. V gene TRBV4-3 combines with J gene TRBJ2-7; TRBD1 agrees at 9 bases. In germline, CDR1 is LGHNA, CDR2 YSLEER. The CDR3 length is 14 residues. The junction had 7 bases not matched to a gene; V was cut back by 4 bases and J by 6 bases. CDR3 sequence (DNA): TGCGCCAGCAGCCGGGACAGGGTTTTGATCGAGCAGTACTTC. Translation: CASSRDRVLIEQYF.

This clone was picked up many times. The chain carries TRBV18 and TRBJ1-1; perhaps TRBD1 as D (6 bases). CDR3 length equals 15 residues. V lost 4 bases, J lost 0 bases, and 12 bases lay in between. The germline gives CDR1 KGHSH, CDR2 LQKENI. Here the CDR3 reads CASSLSTGLNTEAFF. The DNA of the CDR3 is TGTGCCAGCTCACTATCAACAGGGTTGAACACTGAAGCTTTCTTT.

The gene calls are TRBV4-2 and TRBJ2-4; D perhaps matches TRBD2 (5 bases). Trimming pared 0 bases from V and 2 bases from J, leaving 14 bases between. Germline CDR1 and CDR2: LGHNA and YNFKEQ. The CDR3 spans 17 residues. CDR3 DNA: TGTGCCAGCAGCCAAGATCTCCCCGGAGGAACCAAAAACATTCAGTACTTC. Translating gives CASSQDLPGGTKNIQYF.

Ten or more counts support this clone. This chain links TRBV9 with TRBJ1-2; D unclear. The CDR3 is 15 amino acids. Trimming removed 0 bases at V and 2 bases at J, with 11 bases between. Germline CDR1 and CDR2: SGDLS and YYNGEE. CDR3 sequence: CASSVGPALNYGYTF. The CDR3 DNA follows: TGTGCCAGCAGCGTAGGCCCAGCACTCAACTATGGCTACACCTTC.

This clone was picked up many times. The sample has other DNA sequences that encode this CDR3 too. V and J are TRBV6-2 or TRBV6-3 and TRBJ2-2; a weak D match, TRBD1 (6 bases). This CDR3 has 15 amino acids. Trimming shortened V by 8 bases and J by 2 bases, and 15 bases separated the two germline ends. Germline V gene lookup returns CDR1 MNHEY and CDR2 SVGEGT. The CDR3 loop is CASVRSGVNTGELFF. For the CDR3, the DNA is TGTGCCAGCGTTCGTTCAGGGGTTAACACCGGGGAGCTGTTTTTT.

Ten or more counts support this clone. The chain is built from TRBV30 and TRBJ2-1, with D unresolved. Trimming took off 4 bases at V and 4 bases at J, with 14 bases between the two ends. The germline gives CDR1 GTSNPN, CDR2 SVGIG (reference sequence). There are 14 residues in the CDR3. The CDR3 spells CAWKGIGPYNEQFF. The DNA for the CDR3 is TGTGCCTGGAAAGGAATCGGACCTTACAATGAGCAGTTCTTC.

Here the CDR3 reads CASSPGLDVDTQYF. The CDR3 coding sequence is TGTGCCAGCAGCCCGGGACTAGATGTGGATACGCAGTATTTT. The V and J genes are TRBV11-2 and TRBJ2-3, with 8 bases fitting TRBD2. V was pared by 5 bases and J by 6 bases, with 7 bases of the junction left unmatched. The CDR3 totals 14 residues. Germline CDR1 SGHAT, CDR2 FQNNGV.

This clone was counted at least ten times. The chain joins TRBV20-1 to TRBJ1-6; 10 bases match TRBD1. Germline CDR1 reads DFQATT; CDR2 reads SNEGSKA (reference sequence). CDR3 length equals 16 residues. CDR3 DNA sequence: TGCAGGGGACCGGGACAGGGGTTACGAAGGAATTCACCCCTCCACTTT. Translated: CRGPGQGLRRNSPLHF.

This clone has ten or more counts. The genes are TRBV2 and TRBJ1-1; 8 bases are shared with TRBD1. The CDR3 is 13 amino acids. The V gene's germline CDR1 is SNHLY and CDR2 FYNNEI. The junction had 10 bases not matched to a gene; V was cut back by 10 bases and J by 6 bases. The CDR3 protein is CATSRGQSSEAFF. CDR3 bases: TGTGCCACCAGCAGGGGGCAGAGCTCTGAAGCTTTCTTT.

In its sample, this clone was seen a few times. A much larger clone sits a single nucleotide away, making a read error possible. This likely comes from a read error, as the CDR3 has no conserved phenylalanine or tryptophan at its end. This chain connects TRBV29-1 to TRBJ2-1; D call uncertain. The CDR3 spans 12 residues. The germline gives CDR1 SQVTM, CDR2 ANQGSEA. The germline V and J ends were trimmed by 5 bases and 7 bases, with 12 bases remaining between them. CDR3 in amino acids: CSVFRQANEQFL. In DNA, the CDR3 is TGCAGCGTTTTTCGTCAGGCGAATGAGCAGTTCTTA.

The sample holds many counts of this clone. The J gene is TRBJ1-5, the V gene TRBV2, with 9 positions matching TRBD1. Germline V lookup: CDR1 SNHLY, CDR2 FYNNEI. CDR3 length: 14 residues. The ends lost 2 bases at V and 7 bases at J; junction bases unmatched: 3. The CDR3 DNA reads TGTGCCAGCAGTGAAAGGACAGGGGTGCAGCCCCAGCATTTT. This sequence encodes CASSERTGVQPQHF.

This clone has ten or more counts. This chain uses TRBV6-1 with TRBJ2-3, with 9 bases lining up with TRBD2. V gave up 4 bases and J gave up 2 bases; unmatched junction bases: 10. The CDR3 totals 17 residues. The V gene's germline CDR1 is MNHNS and CDR2 SASEGT. CDR3 sequence reads: CASSGPWRGGFTDTQYF. The CDR3 bases are TGTGCCAGCAGTGGCCCGTGGCGGGGGGGCTTCACAGATACGCAGTATTTT.

The table lists this clone with many counts. This chain links TRBV19 with TRBJ1-5, with TRBD1 matching over 11 bases. CDR3 length: 15 residues. With 7 bases clipped from V and 5 bases from J, the junction kept 7 bases outside the gene matches. Germline V gene sequence: CDR1 LNHDA, CDR2 SQIVND (reference sequence). Here the CDR3 reads CASMGWGQGDQPQHF. The CDR3 nucleotides read TGTGCCAGTATGGGTTGGGGACAGGGGGATCAGCCCCAGCATTTT. Filled out from reference TRBV19 and TRBJ1-5, the complete variable domain reads DGGITQSPKYLFRKEGQNVTLSCEQNLNHDAMYWYRQDPGQGLRLIYYSQIVNDFQKGDIAEGYSVSREKKESFPLTVTSAQKNPTAFYLCASMGWGQGDQPQHFGDGTRLSIL.

This clone was recorded many times. The rearrangement uses TRBV7-8 and TRBJ2-5; D may match TRBD1 or TRBD2 (6 bases each). Per germline, CDR1 SGHVS and CDR2 FQNEAQ. This CDR3 spans 16 amino acids. Trimming left V 0 bases short and J 10 bases short, with 21 bases between. This CDR3 reads CASSLAARGLWKNQYF. In DNA, the CDR3 is TGTGCCAGCAGCTTAGCTGCCCGGGGGCTCTGGAAGAACCAGTACTTC. Supplemented by reference TRBV7-8 and TRBJ2-5, the full variable domain reads GAGVSQSPRYKVAKRGQDVALRCDPISGHVSLFWYQQALGQGPEFLTYFQNEAQLDKSGLPSDRFFAERPEGSVSTLKIQRTQQEDSAVYLCASSLAARGLWKNQYFGPGTRLLVL.

DNA of the CDR3: TGTGCCAGCAGTTACCTTATACCTTTAGGAGGGTCCGAGCAGTACTTC. Residues: CASSYLIPLGGSEQYF. The chain employs TRBV6-5 and TRBJ2-7, with D tentatively TRBD2 (6 bases). Germline loops: CDR1 MNHEY, CDR2 SVGAGI. Between the trimmed V and J ends, which lost 2 bases and 6 bases, there was a span of 20 bases. This CDR3 contains 16 residues.

At least ten counts were recorded for this clone. The chain uses TRBV28 and TRBJ2-6; D remains ambiguous. Germline assignment: CDR1 MDHEN and CDR2 SYDVKM. The CDR3 length is 15 residues. Trimming left V 1 base short and J 2 bases short, with 6 bases between. The CDR3, as DNA: TGTGCCAGCAGTTTATTAGGCGCTGGGGCCAACGTCCTGACTTTC. This translates into CASSLLGAGANVLTF. The whole variable domain, filled in from reference TRBV28 and TRBJ2-6, reads DVKVTQSSRYLVKRTGEKVFLECVQDMDHENMFWYRQDPGLGLRLIYFSYDVKMKEKGDIPEGYSVSREKKERFSLILESASTNQTSMYLCASSLLGAGANVLTFGAGSRLTVL.

The gene calls are TRBV7-9 and TRBJ1-4; possibly TRBD1 for D (5 bases). Germline CDR1 and CDR2: SEHNR and FQNEAQ (reference sequence). Trimming pared 5 bases from V and 5 bases from J, leaving 15 bases between. The CDR3 is made up of 15 amino acids. The CDR3 DNA sequence: TGTGCCAGCAGCGTCCAAAGACAGCGGAATGAAAAACTGTTTTTT. As protein: CASSVQRQRNEKLFF.

This clone has at least ten counts. Other DNA sequences in this specimen translate into the identical CDR3. The chain is built from TRBV2 and TRBJ1-1; D not resolved. Per germline, CDR1 SNHLY and CDR2 FYNNEI. The ends were cut back, 3 bases at V and 5 bases at J, with 7 bases in the middle. CDR3 size: 12 residues. CDR3 residues: CASSEGFTEAFF. The CDR3 DNA follows: TGTGCCAGCAGTGAGGGGTTTACTGAAGCTTTCTTT.

This clone was observed many times. V usage is TRBV7-8 and J usage is TRBJ1-1; D may be TRBD1 (6 bases). Germline V CDR1 and CDR2: SGHVS, FQNEAQ. Trimming cost V 3 bases and J 1 base, with 9 bases left between them. This CDR3 is 14 amino acids long. The CDR3 coding sequence is TGTGCCAGCAGCTTGGGACAAGCGAACACTGAAGCTTTCTTT. This gives the protein CASSLGQANTEAFF.

Of note for this clone: Since a much larger clone is just one base distant, this may be a read error. The chain is built from TRBV19 and TRBJ2-3; D is undetermined. Germline V gene sequence: CDR1 LNHDA, CDR2 SQIVND (reference sequence). This CDR3 spans 17 amino acids. This CDR3 reads CASSPPVLLGSIDTQYF. The CDR3 DNA reads as TGTGCCAGTAGTCCCCCGGTTCTTCTCGGAAGCATAGATACGCAGTATTTT.

The table lists this clone with many counts. The chain recombines TRBV10-3 with TRBJ2-3; possibly TRBD1 for D (6 bases). This CDR3 comprises 16 residues. V was trimmed by 0 bases and J by 7 bases, leaving 17 bases between them. CDR1 is ENHRY, CDR2 SYGVKD, per germline. Here the CDR3 DNA reads TGTGCCATCAGTGAGTCTGGGGGACACACGCAGAATACGCAGTATTTT. Translating it yields CAISESGGHTQNTQYF.

On this clone: A much larger clone differs by one base, so this may be a read error. This chain joins TRBV4-1 and TRBJ2-7, with D possibly matching TRBD1 (6 bases). V was cut by 1 base and J by 4 bases, with 14 bases left in between. Germline V gene sequence: CDR1 MGHRA, CDR2 YSYEKL. The CDR3 has 15 amino acids. The CDR3 DNA sequence: TGCGCCAGCAGCCAAGTTTTGGGACATCTTTACGAGCAGTACTTC. Its protein product is CASSQVLGHLYEQYF.

This clone was detected only a few times. Other DNA sequences in the sample encode the same CDR3. The chain recombines TRBV25-1 with TRBJ1-1; D gene unclear. CDR3 length: 15 amino acids. V was trimmed by 6 bases and J by 0 bases, leaving 14 bases between them. Germline lookup yields CDR1 MGHDK and CDR2 SYGVNS. CDR3 sequence reads: CASRSRLNMNTEAFF. The CDR3 region has the DNA TGTGCCAGCAGATCACGCCTTAACATGAACACTGAAGCTTTCTTT.

This clone appeared a few times. CDR3 sequence: CASIRWTGDSYEQYF. The CDR3 DNA reads TGTGCCAGCATCCGTTGGACAGGTGACTCCTACGAGCAGTACTTC. The chain uses TRBV27 and TRBJ2-7; 7 bases fit TRBD1. This CDR3 contains 15 residues. Germline V lookup: CDR1 MNHEY, CDR2 SMNVEV (reference sequence). V was pared by 7 bases and J by 0 bases, with 9 bases of the junction left unmatched.

In regard to this clone: The junction departs from germline at one end; a sequencing error may be responsible. The rearrangement uses TRBV7-2 and TRBJ1-6; perhaps TRBD1 as D (5 bases). The CDR3 is made up of 15 amino acids. From germline, CDR1 is SGHTA and CDR2 FQGNSA. CDR3 region: CASSLVGGRYSPLDF. In nucleotides, the CDR3 is TGTGCAAGCAGCTTAGTCGGGGGGAGGTATTCACCCCTCGACTTT. The full variable domain, completed using reference TRBV7-2 and TRBJ1-6, is GAGVSQSPSNKVTEKGKDVELRCDPISGHTALYWYRQSLGQGLEFLIYFQGNSAPDKSGLPSDRFSAERTGGSVSTLTIQRTQQEDSAVYLCASSLVGGRYSPLDFGNGTRLTVT.

The rearrangement joins TRBV19 to TRBJ1-1; D is unclear. From germline, CDR1 is LNHDA and CDR2 SQIVND (reference sequence). The V gene lost 5 bases and the J gene lost 1 base, with 11 bases spanning the gap. The CDR3 length is 14 residues. The CDR3 region is CASSHSFGNTEAFF. The CDR3 region has the DNA TGTGCCAGTAGTCATAGCTTTGGGAACACTGAAGCTTTCTTT.

The sample holds a few counts of this clone. A much larger clone differs from this one at a single base, so this may be a read error. V gene TRBV20-1 combines with J gene TRBJ2-1; no definite D call. Germline CDR1 reads DFQATT; CDR2 reads SNEGSKA (reference sequence). This CDR3 is 11 amino acids long. Trimming took off 8 bases at V and 4 bases at J, with 9 bases between the two ends. Here the CDR3 DNA reads TGCAGTTTTGACAAATACAATGAGCAGTTCTTC. This codes for CSFDKYNEQFF.

This clone was counted ten times or more. The rearrangement uses TRBV30 and TRBJ2-3; D remains unclear. The CDR3 sequence is 12 residues long. CDR1 GTSNPN and CDR2 SVGIG come from the germline V gene (reference sequence). Between the trimmed V and J ends, which lost 4 bases and 3 bases, there was a span of 8 bases. The CDR3 reads CAWTMGTDTQYF. The CDR3 DNA reads TGTGCCTGGACAATGGGGACAGATACGCAGTATTTT.

This clone was counted at least ten times. The chain uses TRBV5-1 and TRBJ1-1; TRBD1 might be the D (6 bases). The CDR3 length is 14 residues. Per the germline V gene, CDR1 is SGHRS and CDR2 is YFSETQ. V was cut by 0 bases and J by 6 bases, with 12 bases left in between. As DNA, the CDR3 is TGCGCCAGCAGCTTGGATCCGGGGGGCCCTGAAGCTTTCTTT. As protein: CASSLDPGGPEAFF.